This T cell receptor beta chain came from a study of cytomegalovirus exposure and HLA in healthy donors. Findings and limits, study-wide: Later, an analysis found that common viral pathogens appeared to be linked with several of the most significant clusters.

Concerning this clone: Its target is not known.

The CDR3 is made up of 17 amino acids. The J segment lost 5 bases and the V segment lost 3 bases, leaving 12 bases of the junction unmatched. Per the germline V gene, CDR1 is MNHEY and CDR2 is SMNVEV (reference sequence). Both 60 Vbeta primers and 13 Jbeta primers went into the PCR. Some clones are missing from TCRdb's copy, which holds only in-frame ones; the method was immunoSEQ multiplex PCR. The table has 150,000 to 200,000 clones, around four fifths seen once. The TCR sequence derives from a female donor in good health and CMV-seronegative. The rearrangement joins TRBV27 to TRBJ2-2; 7 positions agree with TRBD1. Specimen: PBMCs. The chain's CDR3 is CASSFEGQRQETGELFF. DNA of the CDR3: TGTGCCAGCAGTTTTGAGGGACAGCGACAGGAGACCGGGGAGCTGTTTTTT.